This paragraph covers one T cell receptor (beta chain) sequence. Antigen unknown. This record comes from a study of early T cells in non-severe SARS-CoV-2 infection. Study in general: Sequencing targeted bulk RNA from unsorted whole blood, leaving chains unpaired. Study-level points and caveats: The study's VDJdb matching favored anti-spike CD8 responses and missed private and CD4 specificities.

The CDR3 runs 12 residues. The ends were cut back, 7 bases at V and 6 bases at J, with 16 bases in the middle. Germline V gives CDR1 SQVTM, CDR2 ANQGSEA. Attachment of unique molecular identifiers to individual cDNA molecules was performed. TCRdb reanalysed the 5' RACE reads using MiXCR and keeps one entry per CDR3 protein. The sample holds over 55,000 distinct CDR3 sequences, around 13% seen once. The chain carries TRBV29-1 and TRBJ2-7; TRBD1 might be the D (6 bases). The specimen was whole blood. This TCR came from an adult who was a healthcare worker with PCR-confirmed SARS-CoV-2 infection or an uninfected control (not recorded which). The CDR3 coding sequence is TGCAGCGCTGCCGGGACATTGACCGAGCAGTACTTC. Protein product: CSAAGTLTEQYF.